This entry lists 23 T cell receptor beta chains sequenced from one sample in a study of shared clonotypes between healthy human individuals. TCRdb's table, derived via immunoSEQ multiplex PCR, lists solely in-frame clones and lacks some. This sample has 950,000 to 1,100,000 clones, with 65% to 75% found just once. The sequenced material came from memory CD4+ T cells sorted from blood. Documented subset: CD45RA-negative fraction. The source is a man aged 18 to 30 in good health.

CDR3 protein: CASSPGLAGGFFAYEQYF. Written as DNA, the CDR3 is TGTGCCAGCAGCCCGGGACTAGCGGGAGGTTTCTTCGCCTACGAGCAGTACTTC. The V gene is TRBV5-4, the J gene TRBJ2-7; 15 nucleotides align to TRBD2. Germline loops: CDR1 SGHNT, CDR2 YYREEE (reference sequence). The ends lost 4 bases at V and 2 bases at J; junction bases unmatched: 10. The CDR3 consists of 18 residues.

This clone was detected only a few times. This chain connects TRBV11-2 to TRBJ2-3; perhaps TRBD2 as D (7 bases). Germline V gives CDR1 SGHAT, CDR2 FQNNGV. This CDR3 is built from 13 residues. Between the trimmed V and J ends, which lost 7 bases and 3 bases, there was a span of 11 bases. The CDR3 spells CASNGGPTDTQYF. The CDR3 DNA reads TGTGCCAGCAACGGGGGGCCAACAGATACGCAGTATTTT.

In its sample, this clone was seen many times. V and J are TRBV6-1 and TRBJ2-3; D is ambiguous. From germline, CDR1 is MNHNS and CDR2 SASEGT. The length of the CDR3 is 12 residues. Trimming stripped 7 bases from V and 2 bases from J, with 7 bases between. The CDR3 nucleotides are TGTGCCAGCAACGACAACACAGATACGCAGTATTTT. Its translation is CASNDNTDTQYF.

The J gene is TRBJ2-7, the V gene TRBV4-2; D tentatively fits TRBD1 or TRBD2 (5 bases each). V was cut by 1 base and J by 4 bases, with 11 bases left in between. CDR3 size: 14 residues. From germline, CDR1 is LGHNA and CDR2 YNFKEQ. Here the CDR3 reads CASSQGDLIYEQYF. CDR3 nucleotide sequence: TGTGCCAGCAGCCAAGGGGACCTCATTTACGAGCAGTACTTC.

This sequence joins TRBV2 and TRBJ2-3, with no clear D. The CDR3 extends over 14 amino acids. CDR1 is SNHLY, CDR2 FYNNEI, per germline. Trimming took off 5 bases at V and 0 bases at J, with 9 bases between the two ends. This CDR3 reads CASSILGSTDTQYF. In nucleotides, the CDR3 is TGTGCCAGCAGTATTTTAGGCAGCACAGATACGCAGTATTTT.

This CDR3 reads CATSRGGSYGYTF. DNA of the CDR3: TGTGCCACCAGCAGAGGGGGATCCTATGGCTACACCTTC. J is TRBJ1-2 and V is TRBV15; D gene unclear. In germline, CDR1 is LNHNV, CDR2 YYDKDF (reference sequence). This CDR3 is built from 13 residues. V lost 1 base to trimming and J lost 4 bases, with 7 bases between them.

Ten or more counts support this clone. This sequence joins TRBV27 and TRBJ2-1; D perhaps matches TRBD1 (8 bases). Trimming stripped 6 bases from V and 4 bases from J, with 16 bases between. Germline V lookup: CDR1 MNHEY, CDR2 SMNVEV (reference sequence). The CDR3 consists of 15 residues. CDR3 residues: CASSYRGGNYNEQFF. The CDR3 DNA sequence: TGTGCCAGCAGCTACAGGGGGGGAAATTACAATGAGCAGTTCTTC.

The table lists this clone with a few counts. The J gene is TRBJ2-1, the V gene TRBV4-1, with 7 bases aligning to TRBD1. Looked up from germline, CDR1 is MGHRA and CDR2 is YSYEKL. This CDR3 region has 19 residues. V lost 2 bases, J lost 5 bases, and 18 bases stayed unmatched. The CDR3 here is CASSQIIPRQGFGNNEQFF. In DNA, the CDR3 is TGCGCCAGCAGCCAAATTATACCGCGACAGGGATTTGGTAACAATGAGCAGTTCTTC.

The rearrangement joins TRBV2 to TRBJ1-1; possible D gene TRBD1, 6 bases. The germline V gene encodes CDR1 SNHLY and CDR2 FYNNEI. V was trimmed by 6 bases and J by 5 bases, leaving 19 bases between them. The CDR3 covers 15 residues. CDR3 loop: CASRPTWTVSTEAFF. CDR3 DNA: TGTGCCAGCAGACCCACTTGGACAGTAAGTACTGAAGCTTTCTTT. The full variable domain, completed using reference TRBV2 and TRBJ1-1, is EPEVTQTPSHQVTQMGQEVILRCVPISNHLYFYWYRQILGQKVEFLVSFYNNEISEKSEIFDDQFSVERPDGSNFTLKIRSTKLEDSAMYFCASRPTWTVSTEAFFGQGTRLTVV.

This clone was picked up a small number of times. This chain links TRBV27 with TRBJ1-3; D unclear. This CDR3 spans 14 amino acids. Germline CDR1 and CDR2: MNHEY and SMNVEV (reference sequence). V gave up 0 bases and J gave up 2 bases, with 5 bases separating them. DNA for the CDR3: TGTGCCAGCAGTTTATCCGCTCCTGGAAACACCATATATTTT. Translating it yields CASSLSAPGNTIYF.

This clone was found a few times. V usage is TRBV7-8 and J usage is TRBJ1-2, with D unclear. The V gene lost 0 bases and the J gene lost 0 bases, with 11 bases spanning the gap. This CDR3 contains 16 residues. Per the germline V gene, CDR1 is SGHVS and CDR2 is FQNEAQ. CDR3 in amino acids: CASSLANSSPNYGYTF. CDR3 nucleotide sequence: TGTGCCAGCAGCTTAGCGAACTCCTCTCCTAACTATGGCTACACCTTC.

The rearrangement joins TRBV2 to TRBJ2-3, with 10 positions matching TRBD2. CDR1 SNHLY and CDR2 FYNNEI come from the germline V gene. The ends lost 8 bases at V and 6 bases at J; junction bases unmatched: 11. The CDR3 contains 15 residues. The CDR3 region has the DNA TGTGCCAGCGACTTAGCGGGGGGTCTAAGGGATACGCAGTATTTT. Protein sequence: CASDLAGGLRDTQYF.

With regard to this clone: Given a far larger clone just one base away, this is likely a sequencing read error. J is TRBJ2-3 and V is TRBV13, with TRBD2 identical over 9 bases. CDR1 is PRHDT, CDR2 FYEKMQ, per germline (reference sequence). V shed 4 bases, J shed 1 base, and the junction held 0 bases outside the gene matches. This CDR3 has 14 residues. This chain's CDR3 is CASSWTSGTDTQYF. The CDR3 DNA reads as TGTGCCAGCAGCTGGACTAGCGGCACAGATACGCAGTATTTT.

The chain has TRBV5-8 and TRBJ1-5; a possible D gene is TRBD1 (6 bases). The V gene's germline CDR1 is SGHTS and CDR2 YDEGEE. V lost 4 bases and J 0 bases, leaving 14 bases between the germline ends. The CDR3 length is 16 residues. The CDR3 spells CASSQGTLYSNQPQHF. The CDR3 DNA sequence: TGTGCCAGCAGCCAGGGGACACTGTATAGCAATCAGCCCCAGCATTTT.

This clone was picked up a small number of times. This sample includes further DNA sequences coding for the same CDR3. The chain recombines TRBV6-5 with TRBJ1-2; D may be TRBD1 (5 bases). V lost 5 bases and J 4 bases, leaving 11 bases between the germline ends. The V gene's germline CDR1 is MNHEY and CDR2 SVGAGI. The length of the CDR3 is 13 residues. The DNA of the CDR3 is TGTGCCAGCAGTCGGGACGGAGGCTATGGCTACACCTTC. Protein: CASSRDGGYGYTF.

The genes are TRBV5-4 and TRBJ2-3; D unresolved. Germline CDR1 reads SGHNT; CDR2 reads YYREEE (reference sequence). V was pared by 0 bases and J by 4 bases, with 9 bases between. The CDR3 has 14 amino acids. CDR3 nucleotide sequence: TGTGCCAGCAGCTTGGCAGAGACCCCAGATACGCAGTATTTT. This translates into CASSLAETPDTQYF. Full variable domain (missing parts from reference TRBV5-4 and TRBJ2-3): ETGVTQSPTHLIKTRGQQVTLRCSSQSGHNTVSWYQQALGQGPQFIFQYYREEENGRGNFPPRFSGLQFPNYSSELNVNALELDDSALYLCASSLAETPDTQYFGPGTRLTVL.

This clone has just one count. CDR3: CASSPAGTSGRAKDNEQFF. The CDR3 DNA sequence: TGTGCCAGCAGCCCAGCCGGGACTAGCGGGAGGGCCAAAGACAATGAGCAGTTCTTC. The J gene is TRBJ2-1, the V gene TRBV7-9, with 16 nucleotides matching TRBD2. The CDR3 length is 19 residues. Germline V gene lookup returns CDR1 SEHNR and CDR2 FQNEAQ (reference sequence). V gave up 5 bases and J gave up 5 bases; unmatched junction bases: 12.

V gene TRBV5-4 combines with J gene TRBJ2-2; D might be TRBD2 (5 bases). The CDR3 has 14 residues. Per the germline V gene, CDR1 is SGHNT and CDR2 is YYREEE (reference sequence). V gave up 4 bases and J gave up 6 bases, with 13 bases separating them. This chain's CDR3 is CASSRDTRSGELFF. DNA for the CDR3: TGTGCCAGCAGCCGCGACACTAGATCCGGGGAGCTGTTTTTT.

This clone was counted a few times. This chain joins TRBV10-3 and TRBJ1-6, with a tentative D call TRBD1 (5 bases). The CDR3 loop spans 15 amino acids. Germline-derived CDR1 and CDR2 are ENHRY and SYGVKD. V was clipped by 3 bases and J by 9 bases, with 15 bases between them. DNA for the CDR3: TGTGCCATCAGTGAAGGCGGGTCTAGGGGTTCACCCCTCCACTTT. The encoded protein is CAISEGGSRGSPLHF.

This chain links TRBV27 with TRBJ1-3, with D unresolved. This CDR3 has 16 amino acids. Trimming removed 0 bases at V and 0 bases at J, with 9 bases between. Germline loops: CDR1 MNHEY, CDR2 SMNVEV (reference sequence). CDR3 sequence: CASSLSSDNSGNTIYF. The CDR3 coding sequence is TGTGCCAGCAGTTTATCGTCCGACAACTCTGGAAACACCATATATTTT.

The chain has TRBV11-2 and TRBJ1-2; tentatively, D is TRBD1 (6 bases). The ends were cut back, 0 bases at V and 5 bases at J, with 16 bases in the middle. CDR1 SGHAT and CDR2 FQNNGV come from the germline V gene. The CDR3 covers 16 residues. For the CDR3, the DNA is TGTGCCAGCAGCTTAGAAGCAGGGGACCCCACTTATGGCTACACCTTC. It translates to CASSLEAGDPTYGYTF.

The genes are TRBV19 and TRBJ1-3; D perhaps matches TRBD1 (5 bases). CDR3 size: 19 residues. In germline, CDR1 is LNHDA, CDR2 SQIVND (reference sequence). V was shortened by 4 bases and J by 6 bases, with 28 bases between the two germline ends. The CDR3: CASSTPGTLGRGEKNTIYF. CDR3 nucleotides: TGTGCCAGTAGTACCCCCGGGACCCTCGGGCGAGGGGAAAAAAACACCATATATTTT. Drawing the rest from reference TRBV19 and TRBJ1-3, the complete variable domain is DGGITQSPKYLFRKEGQNVTLSCEQNLNHDAMYWYRQDPGQGLRLIYYSQIVNDFQKGDIAEGYSVSREKKESFPLTVTSAQKNPTAFYLCASSTPGTLGRGEKNTIYFGEGSWLTVV.

The chain combines TRBV19 with TRBJ2-7; D ambiguous. CDR3 length equals 13 residues. Germline V lookup: CDR1 LNHDA, CDR2 SQIVND (reference sequence). Trimming pared 3 bases from V and 0 bases from J, leaving 6 bases between. The CDR3 protein is CASSMVASYEQYF. In nucleotides, the CDR3 is TGTGCCAGTAGTATGGTCGCCTCCTACGAGCAGTACTTC.